Listed below are T cell receptor beta chains from one sample, sequenced in a study of tumor and adjacent non-tumor tissue in lung cancer. TCRdb recomputed calls from the multiplex PCR reads with MiXCR, one row per CDR3 protein. The table has approximately 44,000 distinct CDR3 sequences, roughly 60% seen once. The sequenced material came from distant non-tumor lung tissue. The receptors shown here come from a man between 45 and 60 years old with non-small cell lung cancer. CDR3s include the opening cysteine and the closing phenylalanine or tryptophan. A D gene is named only where the DNA matches it firmly. Only part of the rows carry a size: once, few, many, or a class if the clone is expanded.

V gene: TRBV28
clone size: .
D gene: .
J gene: TRBJ2-7
CDR3 DNA: TGTGCCAGCAGACCGACATCAGGGGTCGCGGGCTACGAGCAGTACTTC
CDR3 protein: CASRPTSGVAGYEQYF

V gene: TRBV28
clone size: .
D gene: .
J gene: TRBJ2-3
CDR3 DNA: TGTGCCAACACCCAAGGGGGGGGTATCACAGATACGCAGTATTTT
CDR3 protein: CANTQGGGITDTQYF

V gene: TRBV29-1
clone size: .
D gene: .
J gene: TRBJ2-2
CDR3 DNA: TGCAGCGTCCAGAGTCCCGGCGCGGGGGAGCTGTTTTTT
CDR3 protein: CSVQSPGAGELFF

V gene: TRBV10-3
clone size: .
D gene: TRBD1
J gene: TRBJ1-2
CDR3 DNA: TGTACCATGAGTGAGGGACAGGGAAGGGAAGGCTACACCTTC
CDR3 protein: CTMSEGQGREGYTF

V gene: TRBV4-2
clone size: .
D gene: .
J gene: TRBJ2-7
CDR3 DNA: TGTGTCAGCAGCCAGCCCGGGTACGAGCAGTACTTC
CDR3 protein: CVSSQPGYEQYF

V gene: TRBV14
clone size: few
D gene: .
J gene: TRBJ1-2
CDR3 DNA: TGTGCCAGCAGCCAAGAGACCAGGCCTAACTATGGCTACACCTTC
CDR3 protein: CASSQETRPNYGYTF

V gene: TRBV11-3
clone size: .
D gene: TRBD2
J gene: TRBJ2-7
CDR3 DNA: TGTGCCAGCAGTCCAACCCTAGCGGGGGGGCCTCCGGAGCAGTACTTC
CDR3 protein: CASSPTLAGGPPEQYF

V gene: TRBV5-6
clone size: .
D gene: TRBD1
J gene: TRBJ2-7
CDR3 DNA: TGTGCCAGCAGCTCCATGATCCGGGACAGGGCCTACGAGCAGTACTTC
CDR3 protein: CASSSMIRDRAYEQYF

V gene: TRBV7-9
clone size: .
D gene: .
J gene: TRBJ2-5
CDR3 DNA: TGTGCCAGGAGCCTCGGGAACCTAGGGCAAGAGACCCAGTACTTC
CDR3 protein: CARSLGNLGQETQYF

V gene: TRBV14
clone size: many
D gene: TRBD2
J gene: TRBJ2-3
CDR3 DNA: TGTGCCAGCAGCCAATGGCGGGGGAACACAGATACGCAGTATTTT
CDR3 protein: CASSQWRGNTDTQYF

V gene: TRBV5-1
clone size: .
D gene: .
J gene: TRBJ1-6
CDR3 DNA: TGCGCCAACAGCTTGGAGGGAGGGAGTGGCTATAATTCACCCCTCCATTTT
CDR3 protein: CANSLEGGSGYNSPLHF

V gene: TRBV30
clone size: .
D gene: .
J gene: TRBJ2-2
CDR3 DNA: TGTGCCTGGAGTGGGGTGGGGGCTTCCAACACCGGGGAGCTGTTTTTT
CDR3 protein: CAWSGVGASNTGELFF

V gene: TRBV4-1
clone size: many
D gene: .
J gene: TRBJ1-4
CDR3 DNA: TGCGCCAGCACCGACTTGTCTGGGCGTGAAAAACTGTTTTTT
CDR3 protein: CASTDLSGREKLFF

V gene: TRBV11-1
clone size: .
D gene: .
J gene: TRBJ2-7
CDR3 DNA: TGTGCCAGGAGCCCACCGGCGGGCAGAGGCGAGCATTACTTC
CDR3 protein: CARSPPAGRGEHYF

V gene: TRBV29-1
clone size: .
D gene: TRBD1
J gene: TRBJ2-7
CDR3 DNA: TGCAGCGTCCGACGGAGCAGGGGGTCTTACGAGCAGTACTTC
CDR3 protein: CSVRRSRGSYEQYF

V gene: TRBV11-2
clone size: few
D gene: .
J gene: TRBJ2-5
CDR3 DNA: TGTGCCAGCTGCCCTAGCGTGGGACAAGAGACCCAGTACTTC
CDR3 protein: CASCPSVGQETQYF

V gene: TRBV29-1
clone size: once
D gene: .
J gene: TRBJ2-7
CDR3 DNA: TGCAGCGTTGTCCAGATGGGCTCCTACGAGCAGTACTTC
CDR3 protein: CSVVQMGSYEQYF

V gene: TRBV5-1
clone size: many
D gene: TRBD2
J gene: TRBJ2-1
CDR3 DNA: TGCGCCAGCAGCTTGTGGCCCTTAGGGGGACTAGTTGAGGGAAATGAGCAGTTCTTC
CDR3 protein: CASSLWPLGGLVEGNEQFF

V gene: TRBV6-2/TRBV6-3
clone size: .
D gene: .
J gene: TRBJ2-1
CDR3 DNA: TGTGCCAGCAGTTCCCAGTGCCGGCCGCTCTTC
CDR3 protein: CASSSQCRPLF

V gene: TRBV6-5
clone size: .
D gene: .
J gene: TRBJ1-4
CDR3 DNA: TGTGATAGCGGTTACTCCGACCTGGGTTTCGAAAAACTGTTTTTT
CDR3 protein: CDSGYSDLGFEKLFF

V gene: TRBV10-3
clone size: .
D gene: .
J gene: TRBJ2-5
CDR3 DNA: TGTGCCATCAGTGAGCCAGGCGAGAGTGAGACCCAGTACTTC
CDR3 protein: CAISEPGESETQYF

V gene: TRBV29-1
clone size: .
D gene: .
J gene: TRBJ1-1
CDR3 DNA: TGCAGCGTGGTTCCTCGAGTGGGGAAGGGCACTGAAGCTTTCTTT
CDR3 protein: CSVVPRVGKGTEAFF

V gene: TRBV5-8
clone size: .
D gene: .
J gene: TRBJ2-5
CDR3 DNA: TGTGCCAGCAGCATGGGGCGGGTCGGACAAGAGACCCAGTACTTC
CDR3 protein: CASSMGRVGQETQYF

V gene: TRBV18
clone size: .
D gene: .
J gene: TRBJ2-1
CDR3 DNA: TGTGCCAGCTCACCACCGCGGCATAACGACTACAATGAGCAGTTCTTC
CDR3 protein: CASSPPRHNDYNEQFF